This TCR beta chain appears in the sequencing data of a study of vaccination effects on CD4 cells after COVID-19. Before sequencing, viral peptide pools were used by the ViraFEST assay to expand antigen-specific CD4+ T cells. Investigators separated out CD4+ T cells once around 9 days of culture had passed. Vaccine recipients lacked prior SARS-CoV-2 infection and had negative nucleocapsid antibodies. With regard to this clone: Its antigen is unidentified.

Repertoires were generated with immunoSEQ multiplex PCR, while TCRdb's copy carries only in-frame clones and drops some. The table lists around 41,000 clones, roughly 72% of them singletons. The germline CDR1 and CDR2 sequences are SEHNR and FQNEAQ (reference sequence). With 5 bases removed from V and 2 bases from J, the gap between germline ends came to 14 bases. The CDR3 runs 15 residues. The sequence came from a human donor who received a COVID-19 vaccine. The starting material was CD4+ T cells from PBMCs cultured with SARS-CoV-2 spike peptides, obtained before COVID-19 vaccination. This sequence joins TRBV7-9 and TRBJ2-3, with D perhaps TRBD1 (5 bases). CDR3 sequence (DNA): TGTGCCAGCAGCCCGGCTAAAGGGGTCACAGATACGCAGTATTTT. Translating gives CASSPAKGVTDTQYF.